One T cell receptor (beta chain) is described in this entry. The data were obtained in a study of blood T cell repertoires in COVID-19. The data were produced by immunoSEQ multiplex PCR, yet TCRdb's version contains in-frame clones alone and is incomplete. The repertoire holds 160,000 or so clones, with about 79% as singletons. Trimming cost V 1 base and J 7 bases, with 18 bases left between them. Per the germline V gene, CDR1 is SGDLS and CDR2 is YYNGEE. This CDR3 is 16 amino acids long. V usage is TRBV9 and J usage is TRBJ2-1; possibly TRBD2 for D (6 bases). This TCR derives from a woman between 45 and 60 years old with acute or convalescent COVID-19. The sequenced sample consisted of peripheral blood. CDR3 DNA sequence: TGTGCCAGCAGCGTATGGAAGGCGCCCGGGGGTAATGAGCAGTTCTTC. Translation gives CASSVWKAPGGNEQFF.